A selection of T cell receptor beta chains follows, all from one sample in a study of T-cell reconstitution after alpha-beta-depleted transplantation in children. MiXCR, applied by TCRdb to the PCR reads, yields one record per CDR3 protein. The table has 200,000 to 300,000 distinct CDR3 sequences, about 25% seen once. The sample was PBMCs, taken before TCRalphabeta/CD19-depleted stem cell transplant. The source of these receptors is a girl aged 2 to 10 with Fanconi anemia, due to receive a stem cell transplant. The CDR3 runs from the conserved cysteine through the conserved F or W. A D gene is named only where the DNA matches it firmly. A row's size may be missing; if present it is once, few, many or a size class.

J | V | D | size | DNA | CDR3
TRBJ2-5 | TRBV11-1 | TRBD2 | . | TGTGCCAGCAGCCTGCTTGGACTAGCGGGGAGCTCCGAGTACCAAGAGACCCAGTACTTC | CASSLLGLAGSSEYQETQYF
TRBJ2-5 | TRBV29-1 | . | many | TGCAGCGTTGAACATTGGGACGGGGTCCAAGAGACCCAGTACTTC | CSVEHWDGVQETQYF
TRBJ2-7 | TRBV7-2 | TRBD2 | few | TGTGCCAGCAGCCGGACTAGCGGGGGGGCCGGCTCCTACGAGCAGTACTTC | CASSRTSGGAGSYEQYF
TRBJ2-1 | TRBV29-1 | TRBD2 | many | TGCAGCGTTGGAACTAGCGGGAGTCCCCTCAATGAGCAGTTCTTC | CSVGTSGSPLNEQFF
TRBJ2-5 | TRBV5-1 | TRBD1 | . | TGCGCCAGCAGCTTGACAGGGGGAGTCCAAGAGACCCAGTACTTC | CASSLTGGVQETQYF
TRBJ2-1 | TRBV6-2/TRBV6-3 | TRBD1 | . | TGTGCCAGCAGTTACCCCATGGGACAGTCGTACAATGAGCAGTTCTTC | CASSYPMGQSYNEQFF
TRBJ2-2 | TRBV6-1 | . | . | TGTGCCAGCAGTAAAGGGGCAGGGGCGAACACCGGGGAGCTGTTTTTT | CASSKGAGANTGELFF
TRBJ2-3 | TRBV18 | TRBD1 | . | TGTGCCAGCTCACCACTGGGACAGACTAATGGGGATACGCAGTATTTT | CASSPLGQTNGDTQYF
TRBJ1-1 | TRBV5-1 | . | many | TGCGCCAGCAGCTTGGACAGAACCTACACTGAAGCTTTCTTT | CASSLDRTYTEAFF
TRBJ1-4 | TRBV27 | . | . | TGTGCCAGTCACTGTGATGAAAAACTGTTTTTT | CASHCDEKLFF
TRBJ2-5 | TRBV12-3/TRBV12-4 | TRBD2 | many | TGTGCCAGCAGTTTATCGGCTAGCGGGGGGGCAGAGACCCAGTACTTC | CASSLSASGGAETQYF
TRBJ2-5 | TRBV20-1 | . | few | TGCAGTACCTTCCCCGAAGAGACCCAGTACTTC | CSTFPEETQYF
TRBJ2-5 | TRBV27 | TRBD2 | . | TGTGCCAGCAGTGACTACCGTCTAGCGGGAGAACCAGAGACCCAGTACTTC | CASSDYRLAGEPETQYF
TRBJ2-7 | TRBV29-1 | TRBD1 | few | TGCAGCGTTTTGCCAACTGGAGGGACAGGGATCTACGAGCAGTACTTC | CSVLPTGGTGIYEQYF
TRBJ2-7 | TRBV20-1 | . | . | TGCAGTGCTAGAGAGCCCATATCTTTTGCGTACGAGCAGTACTTC | CSAREPISFAYEQYF
TRBJ2-3 | TRBV20-1 | . | . | TGCAGTGCTGGAAGGAATACAGATACGCAGTATTTT | CSAGRNTDTQYF
TRBJ2-3 | TRBV10-3 | TRBD2 | many | TGTGCCATCAGGGAACTAGCGGCCACTAGCACAGATACGCAGTATTTT | CAIRELAATSTDTQYF
TRBJ2-1 | TRBV29-1 | TRBD2 | many | TGCAGCGTTGTGTCTCCCGGGAGGGCCGGCCGGAATGAGCAGTTCTTC | CSVVSPGRAGRNEQFF
TRBJ2-3 | TRBV29-1 | . | many | TGCAGCGTTGAAGGGACAGCCACAGATACGCAGTATTTT | CSVEGTATDTQYF
TRBJ1-5 | TRBV28 | . | . | TGTGCCAGCAGTTTGGGGTTTCAGGGCAATCAGCCCCAGCATTTT | CASSLGFQGNQPQHF
TRBJ2-7 | TRBV28 | TRBD2 | . | TGTGCCAGCAGTTTAATAGCGGGAGAATCCTACGAGCAGTACTTC | CASSLIAGESYEQYF
TRBJ1-5 | TRBV20-1 | . | many | TGCAGTGCTAGTGGTCCAGGAGAGAATCAGCCCCAGCATTTT | CSASGPGENQPQHF
TRBJ2-7 | TRBV3-1 | TRBD2 | . | TGTGCCAGCAGCCCGATGATTAGCGGGAGAGTCCCTTACGAGCAGTACTTC | CASSPMISGRVPYEQYF
TRBJ2-3 | TRBV9 | TRBD2 | few | TGTGCCAGCAGCGTAGGCGGGAGACGCACAGATACGCAGTATTTT | CASSVGGRRTDTQYF
TRBJ2-7 | TRBV4-2 | . | few | TGTGCCAGCAGCCAAGACGGGGGAAGCTCCTACGAGCAGTACTTC | CASSQDGGSSYEQYF
TRBJ2-1 | TRBV7-6 | . | . | TGTGCCAGCAGCTTACTGGGCGGTAGACTATTCTCCTACAATGAGCAGTTCTTC | CASSLLGGRLFSYNEQFF
TRBJ2-3 | TRBV28 | . | few | TGTGCCAGCAGTCCCTACGCCCTGAGCACAGATACGCAGTATTTT | CASSPYALSTDTQYF
TRBJ2-1 | TRBV28 | TRBD2 | . | TGTGCCAGCAGTTTAGATTTTCCTAGCGGGGGGGCTCTCTACAATGAGCAGTTCTTC | CASSLDFPSGGALYNEQFF
TRBJ2-7 | TRBV7-2 | . | once | TGTGCCAGCAGCTCGCGGACCCCATACGAGCAGTACTTC | CASSSRTPYEQYF
TRBJ2-1 | TRBV29-1 | TRBD2 | few | TGCAGCGTTGGCCCAAGGCTAGCGGCCTACAATGAGCAGTTCTTC | CSVGPRLAAYNEQFF
TRBJ2-5 | TRBV6-1 | TRBD2 | . | TGTGCCAGCAGTGAGGTAGCGGGAGTCCAAGAGACCCAGTACTTC | CASSEVAGVQETQYF
TRBJ2-7 | TRBV29-1 | . | few | TGCAGCGGAGGGACGGGTACCTACGAGCAGTACTTC | CSGGTGTYEQYF
TRBJ2-5 | TRBV5-1 | TRBD1 | few | TGCGCCAGTCGTCAACTACAGGGGCGCGAGACCCAGTACTTC | CASRQLQGRETQYF
TRBJ2-1 | TRBV12-3/TRBV12-4 | TRBD2 | many | TGTGCCAGCAGCACGACTAGCGGGCTACATACCTACAATGAGCAGTTCTTC | CASSTTSGLHTYNEQFF
TRBJ2-1 | TRBV20-1 | TRBD2 | . | TGCAGTGCGACCCCCGTCCCAGGGACTAGCGGCTACAATGAGCAGTTCTTC | CSATPVPGTSGYNEQFF
TRBJ2-1 | TRBV20-1 | . | many | TGCAGTGCTGACTGGAATGAGCAGTTCTTC | CSADWNEQFF
TRBJ2-1 | TRBV5-1 | . | many | TGCGCCAGCAGCTTGGCACCACTTGAAGTCAATGAGCAGTCCTTC | CASSLAPLEVNEQSF
TRBJ2-3 | TRBV4-2 | . | many | TGTGCCAGCAGCCGCCACAACCCTGGGACAGATACGCAGTATTTT | CASSRHNPGTDTQYF
TRBJ2-1 | TRBV7-3 | TRBD1 | . | TGTGCCAGCAGCATAGATACAGGGGGGCCGAAGTTCTTC | CASSIDTGGPKFF
TRBJ2-6 | TRBV5-1 | . | . | TGCGCCAGCAGCTTGGCTCAAGGTAGACAGGCCCTCTCTGGGGCCAACGTCCTGACTTTC | CASSLAQGRQALSGANVLTF
TRBJ2-6 | TRBV5-6 | . | many | TGTGCCAGCAGCTTGGGCCCATGGGACTCTGGGGCCAACGTCCTGACTTTC | CASSLGPWDSGANVLTF
TRBJ2-1 | TRBV15 | . | . | TGTGCCACCAGCAGAGATGCAGGGATACAGTACAATGAGCAGTTCTTC | CATSRDAGIQYNEQFF
TRBJ2-7 | TRBV29-1 | . | many | TGCAGCGTTGCTAAGGGAGGTGACGGCGAGCAGTACTTC | CSVAKGGDGEQYF
TRBJ2-1 | TRBV12-3/TRBV12-4 | . | many | TGTGCCAGCACCGGGGCTCATCGTGAGCAGTTCTTC | CASTGAHREQFF
TRBJ2-3 | TRBV29-1 | . | few | TGCAGCGTTGAAGACAACACAGATACGCAGTATTTT | CSVEDNTDTQYF
TRBJ2-7 | TRBV29-1 | . | many | TGCAGCGTTAGGGCAGGGGTACCCTACGAGCAGTACTTC | CSVRAGVPYEQYF
TRBJ2-3 | TRBV29-1 | . | . | TGCAGCGTTGGCGGACCGTCGAGCACAGATACGCAGTATTTT | CSVGGPSSTDTQYF
TRBJ2-2 | TRBV6-1 | . | . | TGTGCCAGCAACGGCCAGAGGAACACCGGGGAGCTGTTTTTT | CASNGQRNTGELFF
TRBJ2-1 | TRBV29-1 | . | . | TGCAGCGTTGTTCGCGAGGGCCTACCCTACAATGAGCAGTTCTTC | CSVVREGLPYNEQFF
TRBJ2-1 | TRBV11-2 | TRBD2 | many | TGTGCCAGCAGCTTAGGGACTAGCGGGAATGAGCAGTTCTTC | CASSLGTSGNEQFF
TRBJ1-1 | TRBV11-2 | . | . | TGTGCCAGCAGAGGATGGAGCAGGGAGGACACTGAAGCTTTCTTT | CASRGWSREDTEAFF
TRBJ2-1 | TRBV5-6 | . | many | TGTGCCACCCGTCGGGTCGGCAATGAGCAGTTCTTC | CATRRVGNEQFF
TRBJ2-1 | TRBV24-1 | TRBD2 | few | TGTGCCACCAGTGAACCCGGACTAGCGGGAGGATTTGAGCAGTTCTTC | CATSEPGLAGGFEQFF
TRBJ2-7 | TRBV5-1 | TRBD2 | . | TGCGCCAGCAGCCTCACCACCGGGGGGGCCTCCTACGAGCAGTACTTC | CASSLTTGGASYEQYF
TRBJ2-3 | TRBV7-3 | . | few | TGTGCCAAGACAGATACGCAGTATTTT | CAKTDTQYF